A single sample is the source of the 5 T cell receptor beta chains below, sequenced in a study of Tregs in tolerant kidney transplant recipients. The data were produced by immunoSEQ multiplex PCR, yet TCRdb's version contains in-frame clones alone and is incomplete. In the table there are 60,000 to 65,000 clones, roughly 98% of which are singletons. The input for sequencing was Tregs from blood, taken before the transplant. Source of these receptors: a human donor who received a combined kidney and bone marrow transplant.

This clone was seen once. This chain joins TRBV25-1 and TRBJ2-3; 10 bases map to TRBD2. This CDR3 has 15 residues. CDR1 is MGHDK and CDR2 is SYGVNS in the germline V gene. V lost 5 bases to trimming and J lost 4 bases; unmatched junction nucleotides: 6. CDR3 sequence reads: CASSLSGRVADTQYF. The DNA for the CDR3 is TGTGCCAGCAGTCTCAGCGGGAGGGTTGCAGATACGCAGTATTTT.

The gene calls are TRBV9 and TRBJ2-1; 13 nucleotides match TRBD2. Germline V gene sequence: CDR1 SGDLS, CDR2 YYNGEE. J gave up 4 bases and V 2 bases, and 0 bases lay outside the gene matches. The CDR3 contains 15 residues. The CDR3: CASSVTSGGYNEQFF. In nucleotides, the CDR3 is TGTGCCAGCAGCGTGACTAGCGGGGGGTACAATGAGCAGTTCTTC.

The chain combines TRBV15 with TRBJ1-2; no firm D call. The CDR3 sequence is 14 residues long. The V gene's germline CDR1 is LNHNV and CDR2 YYDKDF (reference sequence). V was pared by 4 bases and J by 2 bases, with 11 bases between. In nucleotides, the CDR3 is TGTGCCACCAGCATCTCTCCGAGCAACTATGGCTACACCTTC. Encoded protein: CATSISPSNYGYTF.

The chain employs TRBV19 and TRBJ1-3; 7 positions match TRBD1. The CDR3 has 13 residues. CDR1 and CDR2 (germline): LNHDA, SQIVND (reference sequence). With 6 bases clipped from V and 4 bases from J, the junction kept 3 bases outside the gene matches. In DNA, the CDR3 is TGTGCCAGTAGACAGGGGCCGGGAAACACCATATATTTT. It codes for CASRQGPGNTIYF. Filled out from reference TRBV19 and TRBJ1-3, the complete variable domain reads DGGITQSPKYLFRKEGQNVTLSCEQNLNHDAMYWYRQDPGQGLRLIYYSQIVNDFQKGDIAEGYSVSREKKESFPLTVTSAQKNPTAFYLCASRQGPGNTIYFGEGSWLTVV.

This chain joins TRBV19 and TRBJ2-7, with a tentative D call TRBD2 (5 bases). Trimming removed 7 bases from V and 3 bases from J, with 16 bases in between. CDR1 and CDR2 from the germline V gene are LNHDA and SQIVND (reference sequence). The CDR3 is 14 amino acids. Written as DNA, the CDR3 is TGTGCCAGTATCGACCACCGGGAACTCTACGAGCAGTACTTC. Protein product: CASIDHRELYEQYF.